This T cell receptor (beta chain) was found in a study of T-cell reconstitution after alpha-beta-depleted transplantation in children. Construction of the TCRbeta library involved unique molecular identifiers. TCRdb called the PCR reads again in MiXCR, with one record for every CDR3 protein. The sample holds around 300,000 distinct CDR3 sequences, more than 20% seen once. Worth noting for this clonotype: Its specificity is not known.

V was pared by 5 bases and J by 0 bases, with 4 bases of the junction left unmatched. Germline V gene lookup returns CDR1 SGHTA and CDR2 FQGTGA. This CDR3 region has 15 residues. Study-wide results and limits: It was surviving recipient T cells and thymic progenitors that gave some patients high TCRbeta diversity at day 60. T-cell numbers and diversity, one year after transplant, stemmed largely from T cells that were newly produced. Where alpha-beta T cells came from about two months after transplant was reportedly several hundred expanded graft clones.

J is TRBJ1-1 and V is TRBV7-3, with TRBD1 matching 9 bases. Sequenced material: PBMCs, mostly from graft donor cells, taken 180 days after TCRalphabeta/CD19-depleted stem cell transplant. This TCR derives from a male patient younger than 18 who had a stem cell transplant for acute lymphoblastic leukemia, so the T cells may come from the graft donor. The CDR3 is CASSARTGVNTEAFF. Here the CDR3 DNA reads TGTGCCAGCAGCGCTCGGACAGGGGTGAACACTGAAGCTTTCTTT.